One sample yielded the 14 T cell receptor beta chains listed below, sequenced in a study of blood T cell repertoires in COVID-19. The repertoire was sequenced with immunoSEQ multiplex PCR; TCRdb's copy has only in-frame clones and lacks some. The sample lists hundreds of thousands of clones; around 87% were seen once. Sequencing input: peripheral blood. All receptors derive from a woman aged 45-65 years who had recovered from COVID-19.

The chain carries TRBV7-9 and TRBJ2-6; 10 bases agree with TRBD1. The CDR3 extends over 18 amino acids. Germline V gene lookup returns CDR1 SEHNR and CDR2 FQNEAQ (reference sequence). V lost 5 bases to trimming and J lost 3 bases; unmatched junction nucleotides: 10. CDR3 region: CASSPQGTGVGGANVLTF. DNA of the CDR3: TGTGCCAGCAGCCCCCAGGGGACAGGGGTAGGTGGGGCCAACGTCCTGACTTTC.

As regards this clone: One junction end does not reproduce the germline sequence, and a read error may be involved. CDR3 loop: CASSDQPRVSSF. In nucleotides, the CDR3 is TGTGCCAGCAGTGATCAACCGCGGGTCTCTTCCTTC. V gene TRBV12-3 or TRBV12-4 combines with J gene TRBJ2-4; the D gene is possibly TRBD2 (5 bases). The CDR3 consists of 12 residues.

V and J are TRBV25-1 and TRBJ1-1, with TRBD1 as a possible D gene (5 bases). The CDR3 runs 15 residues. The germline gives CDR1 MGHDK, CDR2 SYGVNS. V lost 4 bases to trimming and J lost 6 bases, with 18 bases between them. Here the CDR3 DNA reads TGTGCCAGCAGTGCTTTATCGCCCCAGGGTTCTGAAGCTTTCTTT. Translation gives CASSALSPQGSEAFF.

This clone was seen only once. CDR3 protein: CASSRLGSSYEQYF. The CDR3 DNA follows: TGTGCCAGCAGCCGACTAGGGAGCTCCTACGAGCAGTACTTC. The genes are TRBV6-5 and TRBJ2-7; a weak D match, TRBD2 (6 bases). Germline CDR1 and CDR2: MNHEY and SVGAGI. The CDR3 spans 14 residues. Trimming left V 6 bases short and J 0 bases short, with 12 bases between.

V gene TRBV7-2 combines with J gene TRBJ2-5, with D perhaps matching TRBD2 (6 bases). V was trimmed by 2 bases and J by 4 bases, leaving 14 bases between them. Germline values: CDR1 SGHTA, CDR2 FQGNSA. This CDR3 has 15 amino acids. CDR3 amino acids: CASSLLGGSGETQYF. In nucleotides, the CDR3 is TGTGCCAGCAGCTTATTGGGGGGAAGTGGAGAGACCCAGTACTTC.

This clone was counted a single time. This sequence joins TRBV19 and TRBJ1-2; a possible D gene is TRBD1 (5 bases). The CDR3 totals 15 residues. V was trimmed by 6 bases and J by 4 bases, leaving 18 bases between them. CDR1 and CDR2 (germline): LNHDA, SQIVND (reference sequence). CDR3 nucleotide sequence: TGTGCCAGTAGATCCCTCGGGGGAGACCCCTATGGCTACACCTTC. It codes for CASRSLGGDPYGYTF.

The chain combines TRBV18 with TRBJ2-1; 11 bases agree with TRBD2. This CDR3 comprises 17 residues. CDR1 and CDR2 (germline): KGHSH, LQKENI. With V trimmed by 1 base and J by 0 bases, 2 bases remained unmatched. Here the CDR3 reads CASSPRLAGPSYNEQFF. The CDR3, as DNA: TGTGCCAGCTCACCACGACTAGCGGGACCCTCCTACAATGAGCAGTTCTTC.

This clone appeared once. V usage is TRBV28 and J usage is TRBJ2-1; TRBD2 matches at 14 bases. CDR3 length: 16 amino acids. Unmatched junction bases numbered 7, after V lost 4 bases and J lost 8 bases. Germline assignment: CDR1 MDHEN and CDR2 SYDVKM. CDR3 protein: CASSSSTSGREDEQFF. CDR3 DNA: TGTGCCAGCAGTTCGTCGACTAGCGGGAGGGAGGATGAGCAGTTCTTC.

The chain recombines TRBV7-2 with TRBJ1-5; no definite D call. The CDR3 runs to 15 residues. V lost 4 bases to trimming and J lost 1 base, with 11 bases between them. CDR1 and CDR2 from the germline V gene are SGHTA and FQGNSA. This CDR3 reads CASSSVGRSNQPQHF. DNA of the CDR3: TGTGCCAGCAGCTCGGTCGGCAGGAGCAATCAGCCCCAGCATTTT.

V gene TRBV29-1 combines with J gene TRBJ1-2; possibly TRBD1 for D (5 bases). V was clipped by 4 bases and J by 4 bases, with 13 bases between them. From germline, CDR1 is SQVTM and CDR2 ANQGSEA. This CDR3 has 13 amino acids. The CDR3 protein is CSVALRGSYGYTF. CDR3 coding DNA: TGCAGCGTTGCTCTACGGGGGAGCTATGGCTACACCTTC.

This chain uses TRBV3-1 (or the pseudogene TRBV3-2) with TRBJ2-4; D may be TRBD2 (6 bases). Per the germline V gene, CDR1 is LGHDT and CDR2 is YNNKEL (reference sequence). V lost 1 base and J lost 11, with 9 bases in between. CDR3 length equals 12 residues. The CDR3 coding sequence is TGTGCCAGCAGCCAAGGGGGGACTTTTCAGTACTTC. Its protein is CASSQGGTFQYF.

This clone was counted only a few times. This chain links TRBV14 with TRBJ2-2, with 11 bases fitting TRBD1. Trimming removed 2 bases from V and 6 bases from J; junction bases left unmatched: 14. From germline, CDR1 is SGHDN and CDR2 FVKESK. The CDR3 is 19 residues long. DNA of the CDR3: TGTGCCAGCAGCCAACTCCCTATTACGGACAGGGGGCCGGCCGGGGAGCTGTTTTTT. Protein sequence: CASSQLPITDRGPAGELFF. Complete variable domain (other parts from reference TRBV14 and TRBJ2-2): EAGVTQFPSHSVIEKGQTVTLRCDPISGHDNLYWYRRVMGKEIKFLLHFVKESKQDESGMPNNRFLAERTGGTYSTLKVQPAELEDSGVYFCASSQLPITDRGPAGELFFGEGSRLTVL.

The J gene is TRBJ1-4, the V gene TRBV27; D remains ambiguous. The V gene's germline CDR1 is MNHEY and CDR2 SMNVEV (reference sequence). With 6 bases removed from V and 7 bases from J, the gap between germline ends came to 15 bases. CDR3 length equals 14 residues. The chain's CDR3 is CASSRGLGGEKLFF. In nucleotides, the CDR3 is TGTGCCAGCAGCCGCGGGCTAGGTGGTGAAAAACTGTTTTTT.

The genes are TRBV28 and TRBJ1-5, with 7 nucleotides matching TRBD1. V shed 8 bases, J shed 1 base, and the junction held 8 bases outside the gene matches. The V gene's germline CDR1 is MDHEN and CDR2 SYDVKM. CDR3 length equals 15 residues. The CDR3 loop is CASQSPGGSNQPQHF. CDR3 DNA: TGTGCCAGCCAATCGCCAGGGGGGAGCAATCAGCCCCAGCATTTT.